A single sample gave rise to the 23 T cell receptor beta chains below, sequenced in a study of T cells after yellow fever vaccination. TCRdb re-analysed the 5' RACE reads in MiXCR, keeping a single row per CDR3 protein. The repertoire includes 200,000 to 300,000 distinct CDR3 sequences, 13% of them detected once, and about 0.51% sits in the top ten. This specimen consisted of CD4+ T cells sorted from PBMCs, obtained 45 days after the yellow fever booster vaccination. Receptors originate from a man between 25 and 39 years old who received the YFV17D yellow fever vaccine.

V and J are TRBV29-1 and TRBJ2-2; possibly TRBD1 or TRBD2 for D (5 bases each). The V gene's germline CDR1 is SQVTM and CDR2 ANQGSEA. Trimming stripped 7 bases from V and 4 bases from J, with 13 bases between. The length of the CDR3 is 13 residues. CDR3 in amino acids: CSGTSGSTGELFF. Written as DNA, the CDR3 is TGCAGCGGGACCTCAGGGAGCACCGGGGAGCTGTTTTTT.

The J gene is TRBJ2-2, the V gene TRBV7-2; no definite D call. The ends were cut back, 2 bases at V and 7 bases at J, with 14 bases in the middle. This CDR3 has 15 residues. Germline CDR1 and CDR2: SGHTA and FQGNSA. CDR3: CASSLLNSAYGELFF. The CDR3 nucleotides read TGTGCCAGCAGCTTACTTAACAGCGCCTACGGGGAGCTGTTTTTT. Full variable domain (rest looked up from reference TRBV7-2 and TRBJ2-2): GAGVSQSPSNKVTEKGKDVELRCDPISGHTALYWYRQSLGQGLEFLIYFQGNSAPDKSGLPSDRFSAERTGGSVSTLTIQRTQQEDSAVYLCASSLLNSAYGELFFGEGSRLTVL.

There are many counts of this clonotype. The V call is TRBV5-1, the J call TRBJ2-6, with unresolved D. Trimming removed 0 bases from V and 2 bases from J, with 3 bases in between. This CDR3 spans 14 amino acids. Germline V gene data show CDR1 as SGHRS and CDR2 as YFSETQ. The CDR3, as DNA: TGCGCCAGCAGCTTGGCTACTGGGGCCAACGTCCTGACTTTC. Protein product: CASSLATGANVLTF. Using reference TRBV5-1 and TRBJ2-6 for the parts outside the CDR3, the full variable domain is KAGVTQTPRYLIKTRGQQVTLSCSPISGHRSVSWYQQTPGQGLQFLFEYFSETQRNKGNFPGRFSGRQFSNSRSEMNVSTLELGDSALYLCASSLATGANVLTFGAGSRLTVL.

In this sample, this clonotype turned up a few times. This chain uses TRBV10-2 with TRBJ2-2; 11 bases are shared with TRBD2. CDR1 and CDR2 from the germline V gene are WSHSY and SAAADI. V gave up 8 bases and J gave up 4 bases; unmatched junction bases: 6. The CDR3 covers 15 residues. CDR3 loop: CASGRLAGSTGELFF. The CDR3 nucleotides read TGCGCCAGCGGAAGACTAGCGGGAAGCACCGGGGAGCTGTTTTTT.

The rearrangement links TRBV5-5 to TRBJ2-1; TRBD2 agrees at 9 bases. The J segment lost 7 bases and the V segment lost 6 bases, leaving 11 bases of the junction unmatched. Germline CDR1 SGHKS, CDR2 YYEKEE (reference sequence). The CDR3 is 15 amino acids. This chain's CDR3 is CASNALAGNGNEQFF. The CDR3 nucleotides are TGTGCCAGCAACGCCCTAGCGGGAAATGGGAATGAGCAGTTCTTC.

The V and J genes are TRBV14 and TRBJ2-1, with 13 bases identical to TRBD2. Germline lookup yields CDR1 SGHDN and CDR2 FVKESK. Trimming cost V 6 bases and J 7 bases; bases outside gene matches: 6. The CDR3 runs to 15 residues. Here the CDR3 reads CASSPGLAGFNEQFF. Written as DNA, the CDR3 is TGTGCCAGCAGTCCGGGACTAGCGGGATTTAATGAGCAGTTCTTC.

This clonotype turned up a few times. The chain recombines TRBV6-1 with TRBJ2-1; D may be TRBD2 (6 bases). The CDR3 has 13 amino acids. Germline CDR1 and CDR2: MNHNS and SASEGT. V dropped 4 bases and J dropped 9 bases, with 13 bases sitting between them. The chain's CDR3 is CASSGLGQPEQFF. In DNA, the CDR3 is TGTGCCAGCAGTGGACTAGGTCAACCTGAGCAGTTCTTC.

This clonotype came up a few times. This chain links TRBV12-3 or TRBV12-4 with TRBJ1-6; no firm D call. The CDR3 spans 12 residues. V lost 3 bases to trimming and J lost 10 bases, with 7 bases between them. CDR3: CASSLEGSPLHF. CDR3 DNA sequence: TGTGCCAGCAGTTTGGAGGGATCACCCCTCCACTTT.

V usage is TRBV3-1 and J usage is TRBJ2-7, with D possibly matching TRBD1 (5 bases). Trimming removed 8 bases at V and 4 bases at J, with 15 bases between. CDR1 is LGHDT, CDR2 YNNKEL, per germline (reference sequence). CDR3 length: 13 amino acids. The CDR3 reads CASAPPSGYEQYF. The CDR3 region has the DNA TGTGCCAGCGCCCCCCCTTCAGGGTACGAGCAGTACTTC.

The genes are TRBV6-5 and TRBJ1-4; D unclear. Trimming cost V 5 bases and J 13 bases, with 11 bases left between them. This CDR3 is 11 amino acids long. Germline V gives CDR1 MNHEY, CDR2 SVGAGI. In DNA, the CDR3 is TGTGCCAGCAGTAACGGGATTTCACTGTTTTTT. This sequence encodes CASSNGISLFF.

The V gene is TRBV20-1, the J gene TRBJ2-1; 9 bases agree with TRBD2. The J segment lost 7 bases and the V segment lost 5 bases, leaving 18 bases of the junction unmatched. This CDR3 comprises 17 residues. CDR1 and CDR2 from the germline V gene are DFQATT and SNEGSKA (reference sequence). The CDR3 sequence is CSAYQSGGSGRRNEQFF. The DNA of the CDR3 is TGCAGTGCTTACCAGAGTGGCGGGAGCGGGAGGAGGAATGAGCAGTTCTTC.

To note about this clonotype: A read error may produce the germline difference seen at one junction end. V is TRBV20-1 and J is TRBJ2-1; 14 positions agree with TRBD2. Germline assignment: CDR1 DFQATT and CDR2 SNEGSKA (reference sequence). The CDR3 sequence is 14 residues long. The DNA of the CDR3 is TGCAGTGCTAGAAGGGGGACTAGCGGGAGCTTAGGGATCTTC. This gives the protein CSARRGTSGSLGIF.

In its sample, this clonotype was seen a few times. V is TRBV5-6 and J is TRBJ2-3; D possibly uses TRBD1 or TRBD2 (5 bases each). The ends were cut back, 0 bases at V and 0 bases at J, with 11 bases in the middle. Per germline, CDR1 SGHDT and CDR2 YYEEEE. The CDR3 runs 16 residues. The CDR3 DNA is TGTGCCAGCAGCTTGGCCAGGGAGAGGAGCACAGATACGCAGTATTTT. Translation: CASSLARERSTDTQYF.

Comments on this clonotype: A much larger clone lies one base from this, so it may be a read error. This rearrangement joins TRBV7-7 to TRBJ2-1; 7 bases align to TRBD1. Germline V gene data show CDR1 as SSHAT and CDR2 as FNYEAQ (reference sequence). The CDR3 consists of 13 residues. CDR3 loop: CDSSTGQTNEQFF. The CDR3 bases are TGTGATAGCAGCACGGGACAGACCAATGAGCAGTTCTTC.

Only one count was recorded for this clonotype. J is TRBJ2-2 and V is TRBV19; 8 bases are a match to TRBD1. There are 17 residues in the CDR3. The V gene end was trimmed by 3 bases and the J gene end by 4 bases; junction bases not matched to a gene: 10. Germline V gene data show CDR1 as LNHDA and CDR2 as SQIVND (reference sequence). The CDR3 DNA reads as TGTGCCAGTAGTATGGACAGGGTTTCGGCGGGCACCGGGGAGCTGTTTTTT. Translation gives CASSMDRVSAGTGELFF.

The CDR3 sequence: CASSQDRGGGETQYF. In nucleotides, the CDR3 is TGTGCCAGCAGCCAGGACAGGGGGGGTGGAGAGACCCAGTACTTC. The rearrangement joins TRBV3-1 to TRBJ2-5, with 10 bases fitting TRBD1. The CDR3 contains 15 residues. V was clipped by 3 bases and J by 4 bases; unmatched bases: 5. Germline loops: CDR1 LGHDT, CDR2 YNNKEL (reference sequence).

CDR3 loop: CSAADPAETQYF. DNA of the CDR3: TGCAGTGCTGCCGACCCCGCAGAGACCCAGTACTTC. V gene TRBV20-1 combines with J gene TRBJ2-5; D not resolved. Germline V gives CDR1 DFQATT, CDR2 SNEGSKA (reference sequence). This CDR3 has 12 residues. V gave up 5 bases and J gave up 4 bases, with 11 bases separating them.

The rearrangement links TRBV7-2 to TRBJ1-5; perhaps TRBD1 as D (6 bases). The CDR3 contains 14 residues. CDR1 SGHTA and CDR2 FQGNSA come from the germline V gene. The V gene lost 3 bases and the J gene lost 7 bases, with 13 bases spanning the gap. The CDR3 DNA is TGTGCCAGCAGCTTTTTCGGGGGCCGGCAGCCCCAGCATTTT. As protein: CASSFFGGRQPQHF.

The chain links TRBV20-1 to TRBJ2-1, with unresolved D. The CDR3 contains 12 residues. Trimming pared 3 bases from V and 8 bases from J, leaving 11 bases between. Looked up from germline, CDR1 is DFQATT and CDR2 is SNEGSKA (reference sequence). CDR3 residues: CSARVGNYEQFF. CDR3 nucleotides: TGCAGTGCTAGGGTGGGGAATTATGAGCAGTTCTTC.

V and J are TRBV14 and TRBJ2-7, with TRBD2 matching 14 bases. Trimming took 1 base from V and 3 from J; bases not matched to a gene: 2. The length of the CDR3 is 16 residues. Germline V gives CDR1 SGHDN, CDR2 FVKESK. For the CDR3, the DNA is TGTGCCAGCAGCCAAGGACTAGCGGGAGGGGGCTACGAGCAGTACTTC. The encoded protein is CASSQGLAGGGYEQYF.

V gene TRBV3-1 combines with J gene TRBJ2-1, with 13 bases fitting TRBD2. V shed 8 bases and J 9 bases; nucleotides not matched to a gene: 10. The CDR3 contains 15 residues. In germline, CDR1 is LGHDT, CDR2 YNNKEL (reference sequence). DNA for the CDR3: TGTGCCAGCGGCCGAACTAGCGGGAGGGCCGGTGAGCAGTTCTTC. Translation: CASGRTSGRAGEQFF.

V and J are TRBV5-1 and TRBJ2-1; D is unresolved. Per germline, CDR1 SGHRS and CDR2 YFSETQ. There are 13 residues in the CDR3. V gave up 4 bases and J gave up 6 bases, with 11 bases separating them. The CDR3 reads CASSPELSNEQFF. The CDR3 DNA sequence: TGCGCCAGCAGCCCAGAATTGAGCAATGAGCAGTTCTTC.

The chain combines TRBV7-2 with TRBJ2-7; tentatively, D is TRBD2 (6 bases). The germline CDR1 and CDR2 sequences are SGHTA and FQGNSA. V lost 1 base and J lost 3, with 10 bases in between. The CDR3 covers 14 residues. The CDR3 coding sequence is TGTGCCAGCAGCTTAGACGGAGGGAACTACGAGCAGTACTTC. Amino acids: CASSLDGGNYEQYF.